Below are 8 T cell receptor beta chains sequenced from a single sample in a study of T cell responses to AZD1222 COVID-19 vaccine. Produced via immunoSEQ multiplex PCR; TCRdb's table is partial and in-frame only. The data contain 100,000 to 150,000 clones, over 75% of them singletons. Material: peripheral blood, obtained on day 0 of AZD1222 vaccination. Every receptor here comes from an adult in good health.

The J gene is TRBJ2-2, the V gene TRBV4-3, with no clear D. Germline V gives CDR1 LGHNA, CDR2 YSLEER. Trimming took 0 bases from V and 7 from J, leaving 6 bases between them. The CDR3 consists of 13 residues. The CDR3 nucleotides read TGCGCCAGCAGCCAAGATTATCTCGGGGAGCTGTTTTTT. Translation: CASSQDYLGELFF.

CDR3 in amino acids: CASSSTGTDTQYF. In nucleotides, the CDR3 is TGTGCCAGCAGCTCAACGGGTACAGATACGCAGTATTTT. The genes are TRBV7-3 and TRBJ2-3; D unclear. The V gene lost 4 bases and the J gene lost 3 bases, with 8 bases spanning the gap. This CDR3 has 13 residues. The germline V gene has CDR1 SGHTA and CDR2 FQGTGA.

Concerning this clone: The same CDR3 also results from other DNA sequences found in this sample. J is TRBJ1-2 and V is TRBV12-3 or TRBV12-4, with TRBD1 as a possible D gene (6 bases). CDR3 length: 11 residues. Trimming left V 5 bases short and J 8 bases short, with 9 bases between. Written as DNA, the CDR3 is TGTGCCAGCAGTCTCAGGGGCGGCTACACCTTC. It yields the protein CASSLRGGYTF.

The CDR3: CASSSDRGSEAFF. For the CDR3, the DNA is TGTGCCAGCAGCTCCGACAGGGGGTCTGAAGCTTTCTTT. The V gene is TRBV3-1 (or the pseudogene TRBV3-2), the J gene TRBJ1-1; TRBD1 aligns across 9 bases. This CDR3 has 13 residues. V lost 5 bases to trimming and J lost 6 bases; unmatched junction nucleotides: 4. Germline V gives CDR1 LGHDT, CDR2 YNNKEL (reference sequence).

The J gene is TRBJ2-5, the V gene TRBV5-4; 9 bases map to TRBD1. In germline, CDR1 is SGHNT, CDR2 YYREEE (reference sequence). V was clipped by 4 bases and J by 5 bases; unmatched bases: 6. The length of the CDR3 is 14 residues. Written as DNA, the CDR3 is TGTGCCAGCAGCGTAGGACAGGGGCGGGAGACCCAGTACTTC. This codes for CASSVGQGRETQYF.

CDR3 sequence: CSASVAAYNEQFF. As DNA, the CDR3 is TGCAGTGCTAGTGTAGCGGCGTACAATGAGCAGTTCTTC. The V and J genes are TRBV20-1 and TRBJ2-1, with D possibly TRBD2 on 6 matching bases. Deletions cut 3 bases from V and 4 bases from J, with 10 bases between. The CDR3 contains 13 residues. The germline V gene has CDR1 DFQATT and CDR2 SNEGSKA (reference sequence).

This sequence joins TRBV5-1 and TRBJ2-3; D ambiguous. The CDR3 is 14 residues long. CDR1 and CDR2 (germline): SGHRS, YFSETQ. V lost 0 bases, J lost 6 bases, and 11 bases lay in between. The CDR3: CASSLEVTADTQYF. CDR3 DNA sequence: TGCGCCAGCAGCTTGGAGGTCACAGCGGATACGCAGTATTTT.

This rearrangement joins TRBV7-2 to TRBJ2-5; no definite D call. Trimming took 1 base from V and 7 from J, leaving 10 bases between them. This CDR3 spans 13 amino acids. The germline V gene encodes CDR1 SGHTA and CDR2 FQGNSA. The CDR3 DNA is TGTGCCAGCAGCTTAGTGATAGGTGGGACCCAGTACTTC. Its translation is CASSLVIGGTQYF.